This paragraph reports one T cell receptor beta chain. The antigen is not known. J gave up 13 bases and V 1 base, and 12 bases lay outside the gene matches. CDR3 length: 17 amino acids. Germline lookup yields CDR1 LGHNA and CDR2 YSLEER. This entry comes from a study of shared clonotypes between healthy human individuals. Study summary: There were three CD4 naive, three CD4 memory, two CD8 naive and one CD8 memory plates per donor.

Study results and limitations: What naive subsets generally showed was a larger estimated richness than memory subsets showed. Collection of samples was limited to blood; tissue repertoires likely differ. Against clonotypes common to all four donors, non-shared ones had lower generation probabilities.

Produced via immunoSEQ multiplex PCR; TCRdb's table is partial and in-frame only. This repertoire shows approximately 710,000 clones, 90% found once; its top ten account for 34%. The origin of this receptor is a man between 18 and 35 years old in good health. Some clones in this sample may be carry-over from other donors' samples. Sequencing input: memory CD8+ T cells from PBMCs. As to subset: CD45RO+ cells pooled with CCR7-negative TemRA cells. The chain uses TRBV4-3 and TRBJ2-6, with 11 bases that match TRBD1. The CDR3 spells CASSQVSADRGLPVLTF. DNA of the CDR3: TGCGCCAGCAGCCAAGTCTCCGCGGACAGGGGGCTCCCAGTCCTGACTTTC.